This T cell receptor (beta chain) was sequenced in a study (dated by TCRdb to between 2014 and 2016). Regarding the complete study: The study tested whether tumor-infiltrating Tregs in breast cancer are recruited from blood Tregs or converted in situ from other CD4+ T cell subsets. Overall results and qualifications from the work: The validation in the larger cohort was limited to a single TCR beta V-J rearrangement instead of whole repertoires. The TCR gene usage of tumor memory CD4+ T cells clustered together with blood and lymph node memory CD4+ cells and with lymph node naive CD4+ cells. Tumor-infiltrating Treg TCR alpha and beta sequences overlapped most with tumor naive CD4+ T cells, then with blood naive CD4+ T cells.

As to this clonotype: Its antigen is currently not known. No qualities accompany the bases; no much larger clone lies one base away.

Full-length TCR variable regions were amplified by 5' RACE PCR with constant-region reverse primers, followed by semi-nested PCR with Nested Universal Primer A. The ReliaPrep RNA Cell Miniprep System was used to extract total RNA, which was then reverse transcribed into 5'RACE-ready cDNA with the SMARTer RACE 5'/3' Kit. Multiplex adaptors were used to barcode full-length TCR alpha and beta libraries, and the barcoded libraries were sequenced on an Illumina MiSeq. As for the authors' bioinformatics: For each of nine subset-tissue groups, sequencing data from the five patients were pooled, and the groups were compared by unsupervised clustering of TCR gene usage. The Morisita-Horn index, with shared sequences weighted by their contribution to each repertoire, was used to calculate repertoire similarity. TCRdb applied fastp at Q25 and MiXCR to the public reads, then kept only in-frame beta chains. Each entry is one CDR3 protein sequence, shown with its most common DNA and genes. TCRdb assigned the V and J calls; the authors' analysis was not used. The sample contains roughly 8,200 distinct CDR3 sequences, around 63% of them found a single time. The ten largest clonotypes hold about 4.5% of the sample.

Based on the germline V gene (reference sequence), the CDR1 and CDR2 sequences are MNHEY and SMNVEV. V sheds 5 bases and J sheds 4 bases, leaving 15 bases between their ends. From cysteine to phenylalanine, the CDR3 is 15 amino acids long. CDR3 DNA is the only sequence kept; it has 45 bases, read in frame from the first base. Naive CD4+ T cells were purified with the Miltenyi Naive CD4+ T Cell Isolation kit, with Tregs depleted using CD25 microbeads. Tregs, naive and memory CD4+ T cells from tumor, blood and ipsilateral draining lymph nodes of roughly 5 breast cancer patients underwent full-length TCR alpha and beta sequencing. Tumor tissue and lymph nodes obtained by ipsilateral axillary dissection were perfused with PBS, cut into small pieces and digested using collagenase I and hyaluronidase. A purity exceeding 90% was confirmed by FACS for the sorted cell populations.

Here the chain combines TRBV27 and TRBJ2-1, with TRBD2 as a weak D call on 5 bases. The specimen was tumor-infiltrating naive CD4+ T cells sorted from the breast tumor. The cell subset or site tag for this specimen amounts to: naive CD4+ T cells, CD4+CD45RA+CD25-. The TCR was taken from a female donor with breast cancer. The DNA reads TGTGCCAGCAGTCCCCGGAGGCCGGGTTACAATGAGCAGTTCTTC. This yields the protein CASSPRRPGYNEQFF.